This TCR beta chain is drawn from a study of early T cells in non-severe SARS-CoV-2 infection. Whole-study context: RNA in bulk from unsorted whole blood was sequenced, and chains were unpaired. Regarding the study as a whole: Private and CD4 specificities were missed by VDJdb matching, skewed to anti-spike CD8.

Attachment of unique molecular identifiers was made to individual cDNA molecules. TCRdb re-called the 5' RACE reads with MiXCR, one entry per CDR3 protein. The table includes about 48,000 distinct CDR3 sequences, more than 5.5% detected once. V gave up 7 bases and J gave up 4 bases, with 13 bases separating them. The germline V gene encodes CDR1 SQVTM and CDR2 ANQGSEA. This CDR3 has 13 residues. Many counts were recorded for this clonotype. Its antigen remains unknown. The sample was whole blood, taken at baseline. The source of this sequence is an adult who was a healthcare worker with PCR-confirmed SARS-CoV-2 infection or an uninfected control (not recorded which). The chain carries TRBV29-1 and TRBJ2-2; the D gene could be TRBD1 or TRBD2 (5 bases each). As DNA, the CDR3 is TGCAGCGGGGGGACCTCTATCACCGGGGAGCTGTTTTTT. Translation gives CSGGTSITGELFF.